This T cell receptor (beta chain) was identified during a study of shared clonotypes between healthy human individuals (dated by TCRdb to 2020 to 2021). Context from the whole study: Three men and two women, aged 18 to 49 years, made up the cohort. Libraries were prepared and TCR repertoires were sequenced by different laboratories using diverse techniques, in order to increase sequencing depth and limit assay-specific biases. The study deeply sequenced blood TCR repertoires of about 5 healthy adults to estimate repertoire size and the extent of clonotype sharing between individuals. For each donor, CD4 naive and CD4 memory were each given three plates, CD8 naive was given two plates, and CD8 memory was given one plate. Between about 0.85 and 9.5 billion PBMCs per donor were obtained by leukapheresis.

CDR1 and CDR2 (SNHLY, FYNNEI) derive from the germline V gene. Inclusive of the bounding cysteine and phenylalanine, the CDR3 is 13 residues long. Only the CDR3 DNA stays, 39 bases, in frame from base 1. V and J are truncated by 4 bases and 2 bases respectively, leaving an intervening sequence of 9 bases. Using the deep immunoSEQ assay, TCR CDR3 regions were amplified from genomic DNA by multiplex PCR. Extracted genomic DNA from each cell subset was spread evenly across all wells of several immunoSEQ 96-well plates, with each plate serving as a replicate. For sorted subsets, each replicate PCR was loaded with 200 ng genomic DNA, equivalent to 30,000 or so T cell genomes. Purified libraries were measured with a Qubit 3.0 fluorometer, size-checked on a Bioanalyzer 2100, and measured again with the KAPA Library Quantification kit. Every immunoSEQ 96-well plate was sequenced on a separate single-read 150-cycle Illumina NextSeq 550 flow cell. Processing in the source paper ran as follows. Because the immunoSEQ output included only junctional sequences and no quality scores, the filtering could not be the same as the filtering used for full-length reads. Sequences were annotated with PyIR, a Python wrapper for IgBLAST v1.9, and V/J genes and CDR3 were assigned using IMGT germline references. Any read was removed if the V/J assignment was weak (E-value above 1e-6), the CDR3 was missing, or the read contained stop codons, out-of-frame junctions, or ambiguous translated residues. A V3J clonotype was defined by an identical inferred V gene, J gene, and CDR3 amino acid sequence. Percentage overlap between repertoires was calculated by dividing the number of shared unique clonotypes by the size of the smaller repertoire. Repertoire richness was assessed with RTK rarefaction, the Chao1 estimator, and Recon v2.1 estimates of unobserved clonotypes. Generation probabilities were computed with OLGA for all TCRbeta clonotypes obtained by the gDNA method from a handful of donors. TCRdb retrieved this table from immuneACCESS and kept in-frame rearrangements only. Not all clones are present; in checked studies, unresolved V genes account for under half, and no reason is known for the remainder. From that table come the V and J calls and clone size; the DNA was used to work out D and trimming. For this sample there are more than 2 million clones; about 93% appear just once. 1.5% to 2% of the sample lies in the top ten.

In regard to this clone: The target of this receptor is not known. Qualities for individual bases were not recorded, and no much larger clone is one base off.

Study-wide findings and limitations: Pairwise subsampling indicated that sequencing depth was expected to affect the degree of clonotype sharing among donors. Rarefaction of sorted-subset datasets indicated incomplete sequencing despite the large sequencing depth. Higher generation probabilities were observed for clonotypes shared by all four sorted-subset donors than for non-shared clonotypes. Sharing across four donors was observed for approximately 5% of naive CD4, 3.5% of naive CD8, 2% to 2.5% of memory CD4, and roughly 0.4% of memory CD8 clonotypes. The genetic and exposure-history diversity represented was limited by the small number of donors. Naive subsets generally had larger estimated clonotype richness than memory subsets. Sampling was restricted to blood, and TCR repertoires in tissues likely differ from the TCR repertoires found in blood.

CD8 naive samples consisted of CD45RO-negative cells that were positively selected for CCR7, yielding a CD45RA+CCR7+ population without TemRA cells. The donors were healthy, HIV-negative adults with no recently reported acute infections or vaccinations. Every donor was a Caucasian adult living in Nashville, Tennessee, USA. After blood collection by leukapheresis, PBMCs were isolated using Ficoll-Histopaque density gradient centrifugation and then cryopreserved in the vapor phase of liquid nitrogen. Purity and quantity of every magnetically sorted T cell population were checked by analytical flow cytometry. Each sorted fraction had its genomic DNA isolated and then quantified by UV absorbance on a Nanodrop 2000c.

Sequencing was carried out using naive CD8+ T cells from PBMCs. In the paper's terms, the cell subset or site label means: CD45RA+CCR7+. The rearranged segments are TRBV2 and TRBJ2-7; no confident D gene assignment can be made. The clonotype comes from a young man in good health. Some clones in this sample may be carry-over from other donors' samples. The CDR3 loop reads CASSGADTYEQYF. The nucleotide sequence is TGTGCCAGCAGTGGCGCGGATACCTACGAGCAGTACTTC.